The clone carrying this T cell receptor beta chain was observed once. What it binds is not known. The sample belongs to a study of OX40 agonist ivuxolimab in advanced cancers. Germline CDR1 is LGHNT and CDR2 is FRNRAP. This CDR3 has 18 amino acids. The V end was cut by 1 base, the J end by 0 bases, with 13 bases between. Regarding the study as a whole: Clonal expansion was among the lowest in partial responders at 0.1-3.0 mg/kg, especially CD8+.

Clones were sequenced by immunoSEQ multiplex PCR, and TCRdb holds only the in-frame ones, with some missing. The sample includes around 50,000 clones, roughly 90% seen only once; the top ten take less than 8%. The V gene is TRBV12-5, the J gene TRBJ2-6; maybe TRBD1 (5 bases). The sequencing used CD4+ or CD8+ T cells sorted from blood, collected in a trial of the OX40 agonist ivuxolimab. The sequence came from an adult with an advanced solid tumor such as melanoma, head and neck, liver or kidney cancer. This chain's CDR3 is CASGLAMTAISGANVLTF. CDR3 nucleotides: TGTGCTAGTGGTTTGGCGATGACAGCGATCTCTGGGGCCAACGTCCTGACTTTC.